This TCR beta chain derives from a study of CD8 T cells in ankylosing spondylitis. Points from the study as a whole: Ankylosing spondylitis blood seemed to carry a telltale TCR beta motif made of several highly homologous variants. Certain motif variants had earlier been reported in reactive arthritis synovial fluid and blood.

Points on this clonotype: The antigen is undetermined.

A single record per CDR3 protein comes from TCRdb applying MiXCR to the 5' RACE reads. The sample holds approximately 110,000 distinct CDR3 sequences, around 24% seen once. J was trimmed by 4 bases and V by 5 bases; bases with no gene match: 5. This CDR3 is built from 14 residues. The germline gives CDR1 SQVTM, CDR2 ANQGSEA. This clonotype was sampled from a male donor with ankylosing spondylitis. Sequences were obtained from synovial fluid, either unsorted or a sorted T cell fraction (not recorded which). The chain links TRBV29-1 to TRBJ2-6; 7 bases align to TRBD1. The CDR3 is CSVRQGAGANVLTF. The CDR3, as DNA: TGCAGCGTTCGACAGGGAGCCGGGGCCAACGTCCTGACTTTC.